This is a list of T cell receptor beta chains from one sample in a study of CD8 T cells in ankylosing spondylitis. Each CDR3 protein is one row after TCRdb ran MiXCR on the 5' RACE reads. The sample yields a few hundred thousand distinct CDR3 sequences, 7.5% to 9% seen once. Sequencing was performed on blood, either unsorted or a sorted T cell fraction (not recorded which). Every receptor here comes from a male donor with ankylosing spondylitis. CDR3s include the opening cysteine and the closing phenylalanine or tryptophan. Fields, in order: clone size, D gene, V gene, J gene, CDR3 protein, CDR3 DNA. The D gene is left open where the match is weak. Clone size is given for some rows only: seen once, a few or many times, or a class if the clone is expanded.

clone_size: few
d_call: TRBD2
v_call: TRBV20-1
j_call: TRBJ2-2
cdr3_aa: CSAMPGLANTGELFF
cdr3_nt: TGCAGTGCTATGCCGGGACTAGCGAATACCGGGGAGCTGTTTTTT

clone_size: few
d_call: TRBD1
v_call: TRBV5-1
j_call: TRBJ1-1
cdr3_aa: CASSLAPGQPMNTEAFF
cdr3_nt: TGCGCCAGCAGCTTGGCCCCGGGACAGCCTATGAACACTGAAGCTTTCTTT

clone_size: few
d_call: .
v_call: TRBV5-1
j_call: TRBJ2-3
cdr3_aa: CASSLDRTHSTDTQYF
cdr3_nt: TGCGCCAGCAGCTTGGACAGGACACACAGCACAGATACGCAGTATTTT

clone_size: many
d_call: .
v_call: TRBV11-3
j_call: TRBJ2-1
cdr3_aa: CASSHGRLEQFF
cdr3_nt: TGTGCCAGCAGTCATGGCAGGCTTGAGCAGTTCTTC

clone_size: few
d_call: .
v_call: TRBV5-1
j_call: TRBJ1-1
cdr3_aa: CASSPGPSKGTEAFF
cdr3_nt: TGCGCCAGCAGCCCGGGGCCCTCCAAAGGCACTGAAGCTTTCTTT

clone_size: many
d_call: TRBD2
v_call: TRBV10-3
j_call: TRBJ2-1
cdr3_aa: CAISDGASGKQFF
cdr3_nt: TGTGCCATCAGTGACGGGGCTAGCGGGAAGCAGTTCTTC

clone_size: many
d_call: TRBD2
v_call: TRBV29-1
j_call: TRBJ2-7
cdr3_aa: CSALAGDYEQYF
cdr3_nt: TGCAGCGCACTAGCGGGAGACTACGAGCAGTACTTC

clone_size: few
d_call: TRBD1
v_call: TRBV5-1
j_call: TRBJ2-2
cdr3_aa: CATKPYFGTDQTGELFF
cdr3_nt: TGCGCCACCAAACCATACTTTGGGACAGACCAGACCGGGGAGCTGTTTTTT

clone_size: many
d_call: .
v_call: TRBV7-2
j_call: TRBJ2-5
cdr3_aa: CASSFQGGRETQYF
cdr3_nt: TGTGCCAGCAGCTTTCAGGGGGGGAGGGAGACCCAGTACTTC

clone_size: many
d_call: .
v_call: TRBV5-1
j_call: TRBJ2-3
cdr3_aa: CASSSARGNTDTQYF
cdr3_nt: TGCGCCAGCAGCTCAGCCCGGGGGAACACAGATACGCAGTATTTT

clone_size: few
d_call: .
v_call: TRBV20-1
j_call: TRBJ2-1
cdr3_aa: CSASGNYNEQFF
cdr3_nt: TGCAGTGCTAGCGGGAACTACAATGAGCAGTTCTTC

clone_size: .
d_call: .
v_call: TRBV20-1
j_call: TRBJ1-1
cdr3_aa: CSAPKGGWKYTEAFF
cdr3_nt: TGCAGTGCCCCGAAAGGGGGATGGAAGTACACTGAAGCTTTCTTT

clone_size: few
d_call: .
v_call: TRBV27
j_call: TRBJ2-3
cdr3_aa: CASSFGLEGTDTQYF
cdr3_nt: TGTGCCAGCAGTTTTGGGCTAGAGGGCACAGATACGCAGTATTTT

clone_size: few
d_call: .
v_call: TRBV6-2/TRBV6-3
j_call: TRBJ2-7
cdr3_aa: CASSYVGWTYEQYF
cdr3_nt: TGTGCCAGCAGTTACGTCGGGTGGACCTACGAGCAGTACTTC

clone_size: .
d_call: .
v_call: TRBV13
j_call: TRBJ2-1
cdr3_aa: CASSTPSATDYNEQFF
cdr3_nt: TGTGCCAGCAGCACGCCTAGCGCGACCGACTACAATGAGCAGTTCTTC

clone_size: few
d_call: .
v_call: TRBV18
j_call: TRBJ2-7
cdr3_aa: CASSPIGRNYEQYF
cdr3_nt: TGTGCCAGCTCACCCATCGGGAGAAACTACGAGCAGTACTTC

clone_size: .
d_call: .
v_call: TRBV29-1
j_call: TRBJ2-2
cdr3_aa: CSVVPVKGTGELFF
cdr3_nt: TGCAGCGTTGTACCCGTAAAGGGGACCGGGGAGCTGTTTTTT

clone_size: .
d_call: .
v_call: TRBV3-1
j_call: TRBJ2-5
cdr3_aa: CASSQVLAQETQYF
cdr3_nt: TGTGCCAGCAGCCAAGTTCTAGCACAAGAGACCCAGTACTTC

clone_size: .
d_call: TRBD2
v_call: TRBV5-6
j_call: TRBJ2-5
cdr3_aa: CASSSKREARRSTQYF
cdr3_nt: TGTGCCAGCAGCTCAAAGCGGGAGGCGCGGCGATCGACCCAGTACTTC

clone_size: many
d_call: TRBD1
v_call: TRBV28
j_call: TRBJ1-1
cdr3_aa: CASSSPQGVQDTEAFF
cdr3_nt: TGTGCCAGCAGTTCACCTCAGGGGGTGCAGGACACTGAAGCTTTCTTT

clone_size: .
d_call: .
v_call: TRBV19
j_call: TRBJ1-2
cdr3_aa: CASRAGINYGYTF
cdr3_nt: TGTGCCAGTAGGGCAGGGATAAACTATGGCTACACCTTC

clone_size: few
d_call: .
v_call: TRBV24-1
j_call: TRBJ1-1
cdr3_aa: CATSGGNTEAFF
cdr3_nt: TGTGCCACCAGTGGGGGGAACACTGAAGCTTTCTTT

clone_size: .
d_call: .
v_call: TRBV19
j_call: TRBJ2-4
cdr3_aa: CASSPGAGVYIQYF
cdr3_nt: TGTGCCAGTAGTCCAGGGGCAGGGGTGTACATTCAGTACTTC

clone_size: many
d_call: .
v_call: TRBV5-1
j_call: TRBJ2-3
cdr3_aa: CASSSASTDTQYF
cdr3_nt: TGCGCCAGCAGCTCGGCTAGCACAGATACGCAGTATTTT

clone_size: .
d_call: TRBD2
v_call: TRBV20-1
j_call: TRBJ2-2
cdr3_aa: CSARSSGRVSGELFF
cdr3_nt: TGCAGTGCTAGGTCTAGCGGGAGGGTTTCCGGGGAGCTGTTTTTT

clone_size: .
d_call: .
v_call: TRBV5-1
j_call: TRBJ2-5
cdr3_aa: CASSLAGGHQETQYF
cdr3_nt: TGCGCCAGCAGCTTGGCAGGGGGGCACCAAGAGACCCAGTACTTC

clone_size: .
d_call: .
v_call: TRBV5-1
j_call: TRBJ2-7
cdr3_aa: CASSLERATYEQYF
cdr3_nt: TGCGCCAGCAGCTTGGAGCGGGCTACCTACGAGCAGTACTTC

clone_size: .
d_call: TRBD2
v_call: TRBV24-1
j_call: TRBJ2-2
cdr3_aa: CATSGSREWDTGELFF
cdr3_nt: TGTGCCACCAGTGGCTCGCGGGAGTGGGACACCGGGGAGCTGTTTTTT

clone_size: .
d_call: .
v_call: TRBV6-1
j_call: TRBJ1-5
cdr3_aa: CASRPQGWGNQPQHF
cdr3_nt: TGTGCCAGCAGGCCCCAGGGATGGGGCAATCAGCCCCAGCATTTT

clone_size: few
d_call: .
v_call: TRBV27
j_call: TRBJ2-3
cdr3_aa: CASLRADTQYF
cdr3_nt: TGTGCCAGCTTACGGGCAGATACGCAGTATTTT

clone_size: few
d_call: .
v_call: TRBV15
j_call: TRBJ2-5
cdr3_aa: CATSRDRRTWTQYF
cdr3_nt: TGTGCCACCAGCAGAGATCGCAGGACGTGGACCCAGTACTTC

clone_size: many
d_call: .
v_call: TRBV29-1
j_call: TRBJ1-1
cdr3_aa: CSVTPGETEAFF
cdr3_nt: TGCAGCGTTACCCCAGGGGAAACTGAAGCTTTCTTT

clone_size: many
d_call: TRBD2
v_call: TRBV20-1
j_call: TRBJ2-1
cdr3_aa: CSARGILAVSYNEQFF
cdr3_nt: TGCAGTGCTAGGGGAATACTAGCGGTCTCCTACAATGAGCAGTTCTTC

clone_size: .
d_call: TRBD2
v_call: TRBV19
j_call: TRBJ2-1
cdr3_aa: CASSVTSGTYSYNEQFF
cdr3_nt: TGTGCCAGTAGTGTGACTAGCGGAACCTACTCCTACAATGAGCAGTTCTTC

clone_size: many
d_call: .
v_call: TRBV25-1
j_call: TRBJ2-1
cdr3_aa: CASRATGQTNEQFF
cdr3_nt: TGTGCCAGCAGGGCTACAGGGCAGACTAATGAGCAGTTCTTC

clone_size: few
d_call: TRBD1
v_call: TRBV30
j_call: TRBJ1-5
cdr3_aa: CAWSGQGATQPQHF
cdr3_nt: TGTGCCTGGAGTGGACAGGGGGCTACTCAGCCCCAGCATTTT

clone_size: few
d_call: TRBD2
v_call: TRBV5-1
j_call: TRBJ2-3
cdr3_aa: CASSLTNSGGHPDTQYF
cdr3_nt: TGCGCCAGCAGCTTGACAAATAGCGGGGGCCACCCAGATACGCAGTATTTT

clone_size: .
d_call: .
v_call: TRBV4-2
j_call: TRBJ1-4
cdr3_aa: CASSQRTGGDEKLFF
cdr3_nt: TGTGCCAGCAGCCAAAGGACGGGGGGGGATGAAAAACTGTTTTTT

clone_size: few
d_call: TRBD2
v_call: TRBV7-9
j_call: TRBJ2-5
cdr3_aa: CASSLGGRRETQYF
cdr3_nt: TGTGCCAGCAGCCTCGGGGGGAGGAGAGAGACCCAGTACTTC

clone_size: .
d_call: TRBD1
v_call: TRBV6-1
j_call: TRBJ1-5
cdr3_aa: CASSGPTGDQPQHF
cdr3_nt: TGTGCCAGCAGTGGCCCGACAGGGGATCAGCCCCAGCATTTT

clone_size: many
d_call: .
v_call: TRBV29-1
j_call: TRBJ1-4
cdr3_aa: CSVEARQGDEKLFF
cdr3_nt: TGCAGCGTTGAAGCGCGGCAGGGTGATGAAAAACTGTTTTTT

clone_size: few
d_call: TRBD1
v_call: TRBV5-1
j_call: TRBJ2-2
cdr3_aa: CASSHGTERTGELFF
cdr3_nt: TGCGCCAGCAGCCATGGGACAGAACGTACCGGGGAGCTGTTTTTT

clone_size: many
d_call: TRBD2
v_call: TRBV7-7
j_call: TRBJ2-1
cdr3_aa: CASSLGAGGYNEQFF
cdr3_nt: TGTGCCAGCAGCTTAGGAGCGGGAGGATACAATGAGCAGTTCTTC

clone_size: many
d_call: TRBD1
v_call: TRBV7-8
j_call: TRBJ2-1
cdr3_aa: CASRTGTGGRDEQFF
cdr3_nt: TGTGCCAGCAGGACCGGGACAGGGGGCCGGGATGAGCAGTTCTTC

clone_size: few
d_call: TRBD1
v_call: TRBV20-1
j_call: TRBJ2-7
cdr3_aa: CSARDRFGQGLHEQYF
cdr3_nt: TGCAGTGCTAGAGATAGGTTTGGACAGGGGTTACACGAGCAGTACTTC

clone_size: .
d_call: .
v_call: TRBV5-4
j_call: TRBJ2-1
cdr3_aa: CASSFWRGAEGGEQFF
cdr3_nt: TGTGCCAGCAGCTTTTGGCGTGGAGCTGAGGGGGGGGAGCAGTTCTTC

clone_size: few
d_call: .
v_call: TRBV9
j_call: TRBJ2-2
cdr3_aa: CASSLTSRGGTGELFF
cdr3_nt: TGTGCCAGCAGCTTGACTAGCAGGGGGGGCACCGGGGAGCTGTTTTTT

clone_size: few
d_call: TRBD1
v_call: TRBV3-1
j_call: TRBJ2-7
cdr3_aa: CASSQVPGGPYEQYF
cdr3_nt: TGTGCCAGCAGCCAAGTCCCAGGGGGCCCCTACGAGCAGTACTTC